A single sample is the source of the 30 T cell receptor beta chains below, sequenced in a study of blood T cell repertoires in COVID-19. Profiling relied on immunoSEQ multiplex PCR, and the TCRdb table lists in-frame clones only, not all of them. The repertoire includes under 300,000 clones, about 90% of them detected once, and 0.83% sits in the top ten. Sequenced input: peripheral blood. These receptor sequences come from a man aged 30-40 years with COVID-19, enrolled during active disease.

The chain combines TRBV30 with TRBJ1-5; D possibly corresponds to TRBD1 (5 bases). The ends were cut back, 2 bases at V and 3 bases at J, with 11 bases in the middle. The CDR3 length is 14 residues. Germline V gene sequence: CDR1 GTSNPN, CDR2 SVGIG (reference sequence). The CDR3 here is CAWSRRQLNQPQHF. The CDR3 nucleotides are TGTGCCTGGAGTCGACGACAGCTCAATCAGCCCCAGCATTTT. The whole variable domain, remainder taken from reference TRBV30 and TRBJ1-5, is SQTIHQWPATLVQPVGSPLSLECTVEGTSNPNLYWYRQAAGRGLQLLFYSVGIGQISSEVPQNLSASRPQDRQFILSSKKLLLSDSGFYLCAWSRRQLNQPQHFGDGTRLSIL.

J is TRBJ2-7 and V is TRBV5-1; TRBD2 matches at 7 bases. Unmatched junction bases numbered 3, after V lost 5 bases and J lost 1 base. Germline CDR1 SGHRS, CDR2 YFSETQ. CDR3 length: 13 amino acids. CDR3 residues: CASRLAVSYEQYF. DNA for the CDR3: TGCGCCAGCAGGCTAGCGGTGTCCTACGAGCAGTACTTC. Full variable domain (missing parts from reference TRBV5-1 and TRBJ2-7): KAGVTQTPRYLIKTRGQQVTLSCSPISGHRSVSWYQQTPGQGLQFLFEYFSETQRNKGNFPGRFSGRQFSNSRSEMNVSTLELGDSALYLCASRLAVSYEQYFGPGTRLTVT.

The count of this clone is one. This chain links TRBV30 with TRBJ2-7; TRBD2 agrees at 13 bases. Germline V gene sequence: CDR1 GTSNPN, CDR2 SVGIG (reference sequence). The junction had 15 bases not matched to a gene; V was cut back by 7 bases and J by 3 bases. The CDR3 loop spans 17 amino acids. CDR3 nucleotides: TGTGCCTCCCGGACTAGCGGGGGCCCAAGATCCATCTACGAGCAGTACTTC. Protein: CASRTSGGPRSIYEQYF.

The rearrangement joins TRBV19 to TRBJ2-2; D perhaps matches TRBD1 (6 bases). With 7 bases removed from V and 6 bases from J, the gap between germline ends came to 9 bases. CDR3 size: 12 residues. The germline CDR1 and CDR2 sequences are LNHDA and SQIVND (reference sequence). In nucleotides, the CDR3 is TGTGCCAGTAAGCGGACAGCCGGGGAGCTGTTTTTT. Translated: CASKRTAGELFF.

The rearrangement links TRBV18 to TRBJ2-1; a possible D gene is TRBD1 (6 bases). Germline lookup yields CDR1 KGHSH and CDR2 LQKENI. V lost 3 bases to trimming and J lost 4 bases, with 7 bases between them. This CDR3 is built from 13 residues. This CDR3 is CASSPDRYNEQFF. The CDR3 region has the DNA TGTGCCAGCTCACCGGACAGATACAATGAGCAGTTCTTC.

In DNA, the CDR3 is TGTGCCAGCAGTTACACTAGCGGGGGGGCAGGCGGGGAGCTGTTTTTT. Its protein product is CASSYTSGGAGGELFF. The V and J genes are TRBV6-5 and TRBJ2-2; 13 bases align to TRBD2. The V and J ends lost 2 bases and 7 bases, in that order; junction bases with no gene match: 4. The CDR3 totals 16 residues. CDR1 and CDR2 from the germline V gene are MNHEY and SVGAGI.

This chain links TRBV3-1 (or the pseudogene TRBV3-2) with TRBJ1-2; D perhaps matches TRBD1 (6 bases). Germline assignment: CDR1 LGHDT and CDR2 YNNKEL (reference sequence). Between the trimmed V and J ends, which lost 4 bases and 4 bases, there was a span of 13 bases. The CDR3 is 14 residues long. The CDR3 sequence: CASSLQGFGYGYTF. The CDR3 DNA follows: TGTGCCAGCAGCCTACAGGGATTTGGCTATGGCTACACCTTC.

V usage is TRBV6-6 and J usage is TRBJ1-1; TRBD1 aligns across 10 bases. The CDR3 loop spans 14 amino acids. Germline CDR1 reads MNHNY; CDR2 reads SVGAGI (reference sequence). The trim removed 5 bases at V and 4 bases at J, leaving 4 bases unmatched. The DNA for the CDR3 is TGTGCCAGCAGTCCGGGACAGGGGCCCACTGAAGCTTTCTTT. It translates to CASSPGQGPTEAFF.

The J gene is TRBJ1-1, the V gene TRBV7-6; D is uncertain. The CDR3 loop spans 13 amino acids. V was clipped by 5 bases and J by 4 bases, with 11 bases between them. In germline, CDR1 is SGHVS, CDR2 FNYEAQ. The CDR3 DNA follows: TGTGCCAGCAGCCCTTCCCCGGGCACTGAAGCTTTCTTT. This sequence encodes CASSPSPGTEAFF.

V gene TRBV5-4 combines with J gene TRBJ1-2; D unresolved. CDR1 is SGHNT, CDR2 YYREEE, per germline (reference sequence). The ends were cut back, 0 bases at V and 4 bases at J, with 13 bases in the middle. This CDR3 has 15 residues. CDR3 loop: CASSLVGARSYGYTF. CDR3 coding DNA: TGTGCCAGCAGCTTGGTCGGCGCCCGGAGCTATGGCTACACCTTC.

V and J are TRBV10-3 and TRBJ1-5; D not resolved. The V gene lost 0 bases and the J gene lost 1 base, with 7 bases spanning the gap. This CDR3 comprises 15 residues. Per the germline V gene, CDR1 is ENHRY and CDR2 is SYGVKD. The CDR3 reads CAISESSVSNQPQHF. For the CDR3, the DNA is TGTGCCATCAGTGAGTCGTCGGTGAGCAATCAGCCCCAGCATTTT.

CDR3 in DNA: TGTGCCAGCAGTCCCGGGACAACTGGGGCCAACGTCCTGACTTTC. Translating gives CASSPGTTGANVLTF. This rearrangement joins TRBV28 to TRBJ2-6; D is perhaps TRBD1 (6 bases). Per germline, CDR1 MDHEN and CDR2 SYDVKM. V lost 5 bases and J lost 2, with 10 bases in between. The CDR3 totals 15 residues.

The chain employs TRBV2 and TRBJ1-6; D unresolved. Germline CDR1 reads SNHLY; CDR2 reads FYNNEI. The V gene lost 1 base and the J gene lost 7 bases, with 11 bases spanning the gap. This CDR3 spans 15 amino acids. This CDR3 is CASSEVTNANSPLHF. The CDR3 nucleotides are TGTGCCAGCAGTGAAGTAACTAATGCAAATTCACCCCTCCACTTT.

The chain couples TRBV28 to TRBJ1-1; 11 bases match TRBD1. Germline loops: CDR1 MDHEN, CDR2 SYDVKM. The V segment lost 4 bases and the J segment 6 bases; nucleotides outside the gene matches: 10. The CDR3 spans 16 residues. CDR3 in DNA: TGTGCCAGCAGTTCCCGGGACAGGGGGACCTTTGCTGAAGCTTTCTTT. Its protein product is CASSSRDRGTFAEAFF.

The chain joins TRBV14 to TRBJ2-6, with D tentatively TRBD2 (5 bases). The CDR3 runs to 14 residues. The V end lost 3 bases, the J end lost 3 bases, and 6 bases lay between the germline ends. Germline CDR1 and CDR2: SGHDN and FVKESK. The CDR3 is CASSQDFGANVLTF. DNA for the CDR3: TGTGCCAGCAGCCAGGACTTTGGGGCCAACGTCCTGACTTTC.

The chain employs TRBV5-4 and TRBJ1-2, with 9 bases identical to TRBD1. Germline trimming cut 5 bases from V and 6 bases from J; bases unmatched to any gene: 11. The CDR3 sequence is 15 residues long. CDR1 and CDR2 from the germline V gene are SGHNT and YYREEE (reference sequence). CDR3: CASRPGQGTYHGYTF. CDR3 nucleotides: TGTGCCAGCAGACCTGGACAGGGGACCTATCATGGCTACACCTTC.

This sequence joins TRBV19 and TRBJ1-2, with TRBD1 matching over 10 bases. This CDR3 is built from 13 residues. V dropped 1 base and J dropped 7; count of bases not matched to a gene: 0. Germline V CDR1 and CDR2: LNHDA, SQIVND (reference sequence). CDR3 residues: CASSIGQGAGYTF. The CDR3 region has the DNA TGTGCCAGTAGTATAGGACAGGGGGCTGGCTACACCTTC.

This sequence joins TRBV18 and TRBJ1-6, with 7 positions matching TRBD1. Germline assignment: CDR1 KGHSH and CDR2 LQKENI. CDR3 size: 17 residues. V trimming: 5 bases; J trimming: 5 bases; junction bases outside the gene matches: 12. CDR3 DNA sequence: TGTGCCAGCTCAACAGGGGTACGGGGTTCTGATAATTCACCCCTCCACTTT. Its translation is CASSTGVRGSDNSPLHF. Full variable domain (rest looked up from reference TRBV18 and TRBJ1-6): NAGVMQNPRHLVRRRGQEARLRCSPMKGHSHVYWYRQLPEEGLKFMVYLQKENIIDESGMPKERFSAEFPKEGPSILRIQQVVRGDSAAYFCASSTGVRGSDNSPLHFGNGTRLTVT.

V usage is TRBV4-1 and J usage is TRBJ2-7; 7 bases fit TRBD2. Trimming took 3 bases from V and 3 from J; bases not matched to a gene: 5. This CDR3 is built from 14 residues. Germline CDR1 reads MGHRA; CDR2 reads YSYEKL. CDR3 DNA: TGCGCCAGCAGCCAGACGGGGACTATCTACGAGCAGTACTTC. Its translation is CASSQTGTIYEQYF.

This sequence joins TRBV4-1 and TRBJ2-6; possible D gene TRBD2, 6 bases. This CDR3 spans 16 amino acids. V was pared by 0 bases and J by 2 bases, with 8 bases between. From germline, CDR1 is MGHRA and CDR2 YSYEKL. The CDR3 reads CASSQDGGAGANVLTF. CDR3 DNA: TGCGCCAGCAGCCAAGATGGAGGGGCTGGGGCCAACGTCCTGACTTTC.

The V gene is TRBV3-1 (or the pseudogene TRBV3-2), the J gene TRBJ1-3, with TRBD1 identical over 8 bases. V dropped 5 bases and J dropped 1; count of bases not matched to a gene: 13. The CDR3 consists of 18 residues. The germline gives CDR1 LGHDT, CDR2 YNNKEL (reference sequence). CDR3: CASSSRPGQGGSGNTIYF. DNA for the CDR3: TGTGCCAGCAGCTCCAGACCCGGACAGGGAGGGTCTGGAAACACCATATATTTT.

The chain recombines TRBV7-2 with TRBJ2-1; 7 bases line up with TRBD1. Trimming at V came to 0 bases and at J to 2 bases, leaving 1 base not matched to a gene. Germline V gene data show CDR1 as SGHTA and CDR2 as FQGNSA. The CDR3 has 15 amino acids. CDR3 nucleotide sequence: TGTGCCAGCAGCTTAGCCGGGACAGCCTACAATGAGCAGTTCTTC. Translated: CASSLAGTAYNEQFF.

The CDR3 bases are TGTGCCTGGAGTGCCGCCTTTCCGGAGCCGAACACTGAAGCTTTCTTT. Translating it yields CAWSAAFPEPNTEAFF. The chain combines TRBV30 with TRBJ1-1; D ambiguous. This CDR3 is 16 amino acids long. Germline CDR1 GTSNPN, CDR2 SVGIG (reference sequence). Between the trimmed V and J ends, which lost 1 base and 1 base, there was a span of 16 bases. Full variable domain (missing parts from reference TRBV30 and TRBJ1-1): SQTIHQWPATLVQPVGSPLSLECTVEGTSNPNLYWYRQAAGRGLQLLFYSVGIGQISSEVPQNLSASRPQDRQFILSSKKLLLSDSGFYLCAWSAAFPEPNTEAFFGQGTRLTVV.

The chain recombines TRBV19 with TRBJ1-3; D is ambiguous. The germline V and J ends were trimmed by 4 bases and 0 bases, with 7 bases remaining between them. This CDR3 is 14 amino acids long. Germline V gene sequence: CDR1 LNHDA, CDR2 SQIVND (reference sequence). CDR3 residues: CASSKQSSGNTIYF. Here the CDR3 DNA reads TGTGCCAGTAGTAAACAAAGCTCTGGAAACACCATATATTTT.

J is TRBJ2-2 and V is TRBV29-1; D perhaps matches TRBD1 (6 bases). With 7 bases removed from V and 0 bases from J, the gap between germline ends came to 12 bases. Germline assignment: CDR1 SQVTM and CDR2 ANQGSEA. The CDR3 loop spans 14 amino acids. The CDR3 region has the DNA TGCAGCGCCGGACAGCTATCGAACACCGGGGAGCTGTTTTTT. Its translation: CSAGQLSNTGELFF.

CDR3 loop: CASSSLTEAFF. The CDR3 DNA is TGTGCCAGCAGCTCACTAACTGAAGCTTTCTTT. The chain recombines TRBV6-5 with TRBJ1-1; D is unclear. The V gene lost 6 bases and the J gene lost 5 bases, with 7 bases spanning the gap. Germline lookup yields CDR1 MNHEY and CDR2 SVGAGI. The CDR3 sequence is 11 residues long.

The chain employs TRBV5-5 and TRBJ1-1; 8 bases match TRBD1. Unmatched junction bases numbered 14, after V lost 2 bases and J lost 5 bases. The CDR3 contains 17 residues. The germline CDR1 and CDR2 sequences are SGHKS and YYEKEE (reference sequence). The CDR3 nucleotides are TGTGCCAGCAGCTTTCCGTTTAGTCCCAGGGGGCGGACTGAAGCTTTCTTT. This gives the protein CASSFPFSPRGRTEAFF.

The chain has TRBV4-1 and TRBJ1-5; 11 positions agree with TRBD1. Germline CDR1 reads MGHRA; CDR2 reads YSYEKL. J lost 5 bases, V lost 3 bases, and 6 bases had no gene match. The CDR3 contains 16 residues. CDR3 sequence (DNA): TGCGCCAGCAGCCACGCCGGGACAGGGGGGGATCAGCCCCAGCATTTT. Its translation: CASSHAGTGGDQPQHF.

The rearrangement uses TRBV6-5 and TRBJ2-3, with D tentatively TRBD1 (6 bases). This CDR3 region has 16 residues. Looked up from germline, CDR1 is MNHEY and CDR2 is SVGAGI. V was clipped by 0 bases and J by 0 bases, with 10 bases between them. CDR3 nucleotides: TGTGCCAGCAGTTACTCCTGGGACATCAGCACAGATACGCAGTATTTT. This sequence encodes CASSYSWDISTDTQYF.

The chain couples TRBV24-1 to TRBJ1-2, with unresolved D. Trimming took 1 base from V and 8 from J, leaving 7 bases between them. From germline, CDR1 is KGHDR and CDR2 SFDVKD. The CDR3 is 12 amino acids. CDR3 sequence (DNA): TGTGCCACCAGTGATTTTAACGAGGGCTACACCTTC. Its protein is CATSDFNEGYTF.